This T cell receptor beta chain was sequenced during a study of T cell responses to AZD1222 COVID-19 vaccine. Germline V gives CDR1 MDHEN, CDR2 SYDVKM. Trimming removed 5 bases from V and 7 bases from J, with 8 bases in between. This CDR3 contains 12 residues. TCRdb's copy holds only in-frame clones and misses some; the assay was immunoSEQ multiplex PCR. The table lists 130,000 or so clones, over 75% of them singletons. The rearrangement uses TRBV28 and TRBJ1-4; D remains ambiguous. The specimen was peripheral blood, collected on day 0 of AZD1222 vaccination. This TCR came from an adult in good health. Here the CDR3 reads CASSPPSEKLFF. CDR3 in DNA: TGTGCCAGCAGTCCCCCCTCTGAAAAACTGTTTTTT.